This is a list of T cell receptor beta chains from one sample in a study of beta chain features in type 1 diabetes. Sequenced by immunoSEQ multiplex PCR; TCRdb stores in-frame clones only, minus some. The sample contains hundreds of thousands of clones, around 28% of which appear only once. The sample was naive CD4+ T cells from blood. The origin of the receptors is a man between 18 and 35 years old in good health. The CDR3 runs from the conserved cysteine through the conserved F or W. Each record gives: D gene, J gene, V gene, clone size, CDR3 protein, CDR3 DNA. A D gene is named only where the DNA matches it firmly. Clone size is given for some rows only: seen once, a few or many times, or a class if the clone is expanded.

- | TRBJ2-1 | TRBV9 | - | CASSEEAGPAYNEQFF | TGTGCCAGCAGCGAAGAAGCGGGCCCGGCCTACAATGAGCAGTTCTTC
- | TRBJ2-1 | TRBV6-1 | - | CASSLTANEQFF | TGTGCCAGCAGTTTGACAGCGAATGAGCAGTTCTTC
- | TRBJ2-1 | TRBV7-2 | - | CASSRDSVDEQFF | TGTGCCAGCAGCCGCGACAGCGTGGATGAGCAGTTCTTC
TRBD1 | TRBJ2-1 | TRBV7-3 | - | CASSMGQGYNEQFF | TGTGCCAGCAGCATGGGACAGGGGTACAATGAGCAGTTCTTC
- | TRBJ1-4 | TRBV28 | - | CASSLFAGKLFF | TGTGCCAGCAGTTTATTCGCTGGAAAACTGTTTTTT
TRBD2 | TRBJ2-5 | TRBV5-1 | - | CASSLVTSGQETQYF | TGCGCCAGCAGCTTGGTTACTAGCGGCCAAGAGACCCAGTACTTC
- | TRBJ2-7 | TRBV7-2 | few | CASSRWGTEQYF | TGTGCCAGCTCTCGGTGGGGAACCGAGCAGTACTTC
TRBD2 | TRBJ2-3 | TRBV7-2 | - | CASSFSGSEGDTQYF | TGTGCCAGCAGCTTTAGCGGGAGCGAGGGAGATACGCAGTATTTT
- | TRBJ2-1 | TRBV30 | - | CAWSVTGSGSYNEQFF | TGTGCCTGGAGTGTGACCGGGAGTGGATCCTACAATGAGCAGTTCTTC
TRBD2 | TRBJ2-3 | TRBV7-3 | - | CASSLGLGPQYF | TGTGCCAGCAGCCTCGGACTAGGCCCGCAGTATTTT
- | TRBJ2-4 | TRBV6-1 | - | CASSEAIGTRKNIQYF | TGTGCCAGCAGTGAAGCGATAGGGACAAGGAAAAACATTCAGTACTTC
- | TRBJ1-2 | TRBV7-8 | few | CASSPVLDYGYTF | TGTGCCAGCAGTCCGGTCCTGGATTATGGCTACACCTTC
- | TRBJ2-3 | TRBV29-1 | - | CSAGDRRTDTQYF | TGCAGCGCCGGGGACCGCCGCACAGATACGCAGTATTTT
TRBD1 | TRBJ2-7 | TRBV28 | once | CASTGQAPRAYEQYF | TGTGCCAGCACCGGACAGGCGCCAAGGGCCTACGAGCAGTACTTC
TRBD2 | TRBJ2-7 | TRBV5-6 | - | CASSFPGTSGYEQYF | TGTGCCAGCAGCTTCCCCGGGACTAGCGGCTACGAGCAGTACTTC
- | TRBJ1-1 | TRBV28 | - | CASSGGSAGKPEAFF | TGTGCCAGCAGCGGAGGCTCGGCCGGGAAACCTGAAGCTTTCTTT
TRBD1 | TRBJ1-4 | TRBV29-1 | few | CSSRTGNEKLFF | TGCAGCTCACGGACAGGGAATGAAAAACTGTTTTTT
- | TRBJ2-4 | TRBV28 | once | CASSPGSRVWSQLAKNIQYF | TGTGCCAGCAGTCCCGGGTCCAGGGTTTGGTCACAACTAGCCAAAAACATTCAGTACTTC
TRBD2 | TRBJ2-1 | TRBV30 | - | CAWRAPPGLAGGRDEQFF | TGTGCCTGGAGGGCTCCGCCCGGACTAGCGGGAGGGCGCGATGAGCAGTTCTTC
- | TRBJ2-3 | TRBV28 | few | CASTDRGGTQYF | TGTGCCAGCACAGATCGGGGAGGTACGCAGTATTTT
TRBD1 | TRBJ1-2 | TRBV25-1 | - | CASSAPGQGAEGYTF | TGTGCCAGCAGTGCGCCGGGACAGGGGGCGGAAGGCTACACCTTC
TRBD1 | TRBJ2-2 | TRBV5-1 | - | CASSWTGNTGELFF | TGCGCCAGCAGCTGGACAGGGAACACCGGGGAGCTGTTTTTT
- | TRBJ2-5 | TRBV29-1 | - | CSGKNMGAETQYF | TGCAGCGGCAAGAACATGGGAGCAGAGACCCAGTACTTC
- | TRBJ2-6 | TRBV5-6 | - | CASSLGAGSGANVLTF | TGTGCCAGCAGCTTGGGAGCGGGCTCTGGGGCCAACGTCCTGACTTTC
- | TRBJ1-1 | TRBV29-1 | few | CSVRLLQGGGDEAFF | TGCAGCGTTCGCCTCCTTCAGGGTGGAGGGGACGAAGCTTTCTTT
- | TRBJ2-1 | TRBV7-8 | - | CASSLAGSSYNEQFF | TGTGCCAGCAGCCTGGCAGGGAGCTCCTACAATGAGCAGTTCTTC
- | TRBJ1-1 | TRBV30 | - | CALDGGFDTEAFF | TGTGCTCTAGACGGGGGCTTCGACACTGAAGCTTTCTTT
TRBD1 | TRBJ2-2 | TRBV9 | - | CASSSQGQATGELFF | TGTGCCAGCAGCTCCCAGGGACAGGCCACCGGGGAGCTGTTTTTT
TRBD1 | TRBJ2-4 | TRBV6-5 | - | CASSYSGDRRNIQYF | TGTGCCAGCAGTTACTCCGGGGACAGGAGAAACATTCAGTACTTC
- | TRBJ2-7 | TRBV7-9 | - | CASSISYEQYF | TGTGCCAGCAGCATTAGCTACGAGCAGTACTTC
TRBD1 | TRBJ2-5 | TRBV5-1 | few | CASSGGQAQETQYF | TGCGCCAGCAGCGGTGGACAGGCGCAAGAGACCCAGTACTTC